Each of the 16 T cell receptor beta chains below was sequenced from the same sample in a study of cytomegalovirus exposure and HLA in healthy donors. PCR used 60 Vbeta primers and 13 Jbeta primers. Here immunoSEQ multiplex PCR was the method, and the copy in TCRdb shows in-frame clones only, minus some. The table includes 150,000 to 200,000 clones, around 75% detected once. The sequenced material came from PBMCs. Source of these receptors: a woman between 40 and 55 years old in good health and CMV-seropositive.

The V call is TRBV28, the J call TRBJ2-7; D is perhaps TRBD2 (6 bases). The CDR3 contains 13 residues. Germline V gives CDR1 MDHEN, CDR2 SYDVKM. Trimming took 10 bases from V and 4 from J, leaving 17 bases between them. The CDR3 is CATAVGGEYEQYF. In nucleotides, the CDR3 is TGTGCCACAGCGGTTGGCGGGGAATACGAGCAGTACTTC.

This CDR3 is CASSHTGGDTDTQYF. CDR3 DNA: TGCGCCAGCAGCCACACTGGCGGGGACACAGATACGCAGTATTTT. The chain employs TRBV4-3 and TRBJ2-3, with D tentatively TRBD2 (6 bases). The ends were cut back, 3 bases at V and 2 bases at J, with 12 bases in the middle. The CDR3 length is 15 residues. In germline, CDR1 is LGHNA, CDR2 YSLEER.

The CDR3 loop reads CASSWDRVNEQYF. CDR3 in DNA: TGTGCCAGCAGCTGGGACAGGGTCAACGAGCAGTACTTC. This chain links TRBV5-6 with TRBJ2-7; 9 bases fit TRBD1. The CDR3 sequence is 13 residues long. V trimming: 3 bases; J trimming: 5 bases; junction bases outside the gene matches: 3. Germline loops: CDR1 SGHDT, CDR2 YYEEEE.

The chain couples TRBV9 to TRBJ2-1; 13 bases map to TRBD2. Trimming at V came to 0 bases and at J to 10 bases, leaving 4 bases not matched to a gene. From germline, CDR1 is SGDLS and CDR2 YYNGEE. The CDR3 has 15 amino acids. CDR3 amino acids: CASSVEMTSGREQFF. The CDR3 region has the DNA TGTGCCAGCAGCGTAGAGATGACTAGCGGGAGGGAGCAGTTCTTC.

The V and J genes are TRBV27 and TRBJ1-1; TRBD1 is a possible D gene (6 bases). The CDR3 consists of 18 residues. V lost 5 bases and J lost 0, with 22 bases in between. Germline CDR1 and CDR2: MNHEY and SMNVEV (reference sequence). The CDR3 sequence: CASSATPGGRGLNTEAFF. The CDR3 DNA follows: TGTGCCAGCAGTGCAACCCCCGGTGGCAGGGGATTGAACACTGAAGCTTTCTTT.

The V gene is TRBV19, the J gene TRBJ1-5; maybe TRBD1 (5 bases). V shed 11 bases and J shed 1 base, with 15 bases lying between them. Germline values: CDR1 LNHDA, CDR2 SQIVND (reference sequence). The CDR3 is 14 residues long. The CDR3 DNA follows: TGTGCCCTCTACTGGGGCTCAAGCAATCAGCCCCAGCATTTT. Protein product: CALYWGSSNQPQHF.

J is TRBJ1-1 and V is TRBV27; 8 bases are shared with TRBD1. CDR3 size: 17 residues. Germline V gene lookup returns CDR1 MNHEY and CDR2 SMNVEV (reference sequence). V shed 5 bases and J 5 bases; nucleotides not matched to a gene: 16. This CDR3 reads CASSLLGQDKGLTEAFF. CDR3 in DNA: TGTGCCAGCAGTCTACTGGGACAGGACAAGGGGTTAACTGAAGCTTTCTTT.

The chain recombines TRBV28 with TRBJ2-1, with D maybe TRBD1 (5 bases). This CDR3 spans 12 amino acids. Germline-derived CDR1 and CDR2 are MDHEN and SYDVKM. Trimming took off 6 bases at V and 13 bases at J, with 16 bases between the two ends. The CDR3 spells CASSTSGRAQFF. DNA for the CDR3: TGTGCCAGCAGCACGTCGGGCAGGGCCCAGTTCTTC.

The chain recombines TRBV6-4 with TRBJ2-1, with 12 bases that match TRBD2. The CDR3 has 16 residues. Germline trimming cut 5 bases from V and 5 bases from J; bases unmatched to any gene: 7. Per germline, CDR1 MRHNA and CDR2 SNTAGT. The chain's CDR3 is CASSRETSGRNNEQFF. The CDR3 DNA reads TGTGCCAGCAGTCGGGAGACTAGCGGGAGAAACAATGAGCAGTTCTTC.

The J gene is TRBJ2-1, the V gene TRBV19; TRBD2 might be the D (5 bases). CDR3 length: 14 residues. Germline CDR1 reads LNHDA; CDR2 reads SQIVND (reference sequence). Between the trimmed V and J ends, which lost 4 bases and 5 bases, there was a span of 12 bases. The CDR3 nucleotides read TGTGCCAGTAGTACTCGGACTGAAGACAATGAGCAGTTCTTC. Its translation: CASSTRTEDNEQFF.

The gene calls are TRBV9 and TRBJ1-2, with D maybe TRBD1 (5 bases). The CDR3 extends over 15 amino acids. Germline V CDR1 and CDR2: SGDLS, YYNGEE. The V end lost 1 base, the J end lost 8 bases, and 18 bases lay between the germline ends. The chain's CDR3 is CASSVREDSGWGYTF. The CDR3, as DNA: TGTGCCAGCAGCGTACGAGAAGACAGTGGGTGGGGCTACACCTTC. The full variable domain, with the rest looked up from reference TRBV9 and TRBJ1-2, is DSGVTQTPKHLITATGQRVTLRCSPRSGDLSVYWYQQSLDQGLQFLIQYYNGEERAKGNILERFSAQQFPDLHSELNLSSLELGDSALYFCASSVREDSGWGYTFGSGTRLTVV.

This chain joins TRBV6-1 and TRBJ2-3; TRBD1 agrees at 7 bases. Germline V gives CDR1 MNHNS, CDR2 SASEGT. The CDR3 has 15 amino acids. The V gene end was trimmed by 6 bases and the J gene end by 4 bases; junction bases not matched to a gene: 10. The CDR3 DNA sequence: TGTGCCAGCAGCTTAGGCCGTCAGGGGGCAGATACGCAGTATTTT. Protein product: CASSLGRQGADTQYF.

The gene calls are TRBV4-1 and TRBJ1-2; 8 positions agree with TRBD1. Germline V gives CDR1 MGHRA, CDR2 YSYEKL. V was pared by 5 bases and J by 4 bases, with 15 bases of the junction left unmatched. This CDR3 region has 17 residues. CDR3 nucleotide sequence: TGCGCCAGCAGCTCTAGGGCAGGGGGCCGGGACCTCTATGGCTACACCTTC. Its translation: CASSSRAGGRDLYGYTF.

V and J are TRBV19 and TRBJ2-3; 10 nucleotides match TRBD1. Losses at the gene ends were 8 bases for V and 1 base for J; bases not matched to a gene: 0. Germline V gene data show CDR1 as LNHDA and CDR2 as SQIVND (reference sequence). CDR3 length equals 13 residues. The CDR3 bases are TGTGCCAGTGGGACAGGGGGCACAGATACGCAGTATTTT. This sequence encodes CASGTGGTDTQYF.

The J gene is TRBJ1-2, the V gene TRBV27; the D is unclear. CDR3 size: 15 residues. In germline, CDR1 is MNHEY, CDR2 SMNVEV (reference sequence). V dropped 0 bases and J dropped 3 bases, with 11 bases sitting between them. The CDR3 region has the DNA TGTGCCAGCAGTTTATCCCAGAATACCTACTATGGCTACACCTTC. Its protein is CASSLSQNTYYGYTF.

The CDR3 sequence: CASSGSGTNFYNEQFF. In DNA, the CDR3 is TGTGCCAGCAGTGGTAGCGGGACCAACTTCTACAATGAGCAGTTCTTC. The J gene is TRBJ2-1, the V gene TRBV6-1; 8 nucleotides match TRBD2. Germline loops: CDR1 MNHNS, CDR2 SASEGT. The CDR3 runs to 16 residues. V trimming: 4 bases; J trimming: 3 bases; junction bases outside the gene matches: 8.